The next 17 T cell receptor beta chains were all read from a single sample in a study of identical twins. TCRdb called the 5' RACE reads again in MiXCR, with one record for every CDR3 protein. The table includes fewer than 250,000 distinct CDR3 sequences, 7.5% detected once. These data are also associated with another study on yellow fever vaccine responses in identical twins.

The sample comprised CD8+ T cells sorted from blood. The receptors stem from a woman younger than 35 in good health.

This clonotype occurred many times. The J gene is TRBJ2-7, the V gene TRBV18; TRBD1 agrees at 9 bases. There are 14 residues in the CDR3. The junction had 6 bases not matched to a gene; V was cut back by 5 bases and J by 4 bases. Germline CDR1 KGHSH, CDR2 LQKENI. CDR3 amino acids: CASSGTGNRYEQYV. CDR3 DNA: TGTGCCAGCTCAGGGACAGGGAATCGATACGAGCAGTACGTC.

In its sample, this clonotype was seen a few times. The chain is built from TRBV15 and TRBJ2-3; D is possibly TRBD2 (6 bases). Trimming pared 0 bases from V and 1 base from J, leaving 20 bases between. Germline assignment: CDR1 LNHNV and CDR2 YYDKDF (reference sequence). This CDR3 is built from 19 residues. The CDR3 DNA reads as TGTGCCACCAGCAGAGATCTTTTAACCGATGGCGGGGGCACAGATACGCAGTATTTT. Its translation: CATSRDLLTDGGGTDTQYF.

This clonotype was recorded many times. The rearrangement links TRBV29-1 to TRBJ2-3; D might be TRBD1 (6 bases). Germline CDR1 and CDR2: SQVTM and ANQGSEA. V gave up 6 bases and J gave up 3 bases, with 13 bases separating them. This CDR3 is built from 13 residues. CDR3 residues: CSVPGHRTDTQYF. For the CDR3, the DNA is TGCAGCGTACCGGGACATCGAACAGATACGCAGTATTTT.

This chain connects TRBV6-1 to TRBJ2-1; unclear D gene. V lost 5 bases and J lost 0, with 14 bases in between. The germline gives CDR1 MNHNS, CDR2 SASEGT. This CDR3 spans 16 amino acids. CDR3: CASSLIPLSSYNEQFF. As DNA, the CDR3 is TGTGCCAGCAGTCTGATCCCTCTTAGCTCCTACAATGAGCAGTTCTTC.

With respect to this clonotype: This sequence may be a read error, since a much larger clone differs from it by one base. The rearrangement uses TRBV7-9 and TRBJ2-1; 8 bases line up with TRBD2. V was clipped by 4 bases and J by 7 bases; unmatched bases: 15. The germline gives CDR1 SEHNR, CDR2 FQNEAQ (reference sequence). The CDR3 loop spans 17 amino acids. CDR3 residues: CASSSADWRGVGNEQFF. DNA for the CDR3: TGTGCCAGCAGCTCTGCGGACTGGCGGGGGGTTGGAAATGAGCAGTTCTTC. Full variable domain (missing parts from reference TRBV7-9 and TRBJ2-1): DTGVSQNPRHKITKRGQNVTFRCDPISEHNRLYWYRQTLGQGPEFLTYFQNEAQLEKSRLLSDRFSAERPKGSFSTLEIQRTEQGDSAMYLCASSSADWRGVGNEQFFGPGTRLTVL.

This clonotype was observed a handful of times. DNA for the CDR3: TGTGCCAGCAGCCAAGCGACTAGCGGGCACAACCTCCTGACCACAGATACGCAGTATTTT. Protein product: CASSQATSGHNLLTTDTQYF. The chain has TRBV3-1 and TRBJ2-3; the match to TRBD2 covers 10 bases. Germline V gene data show CDR1 as LGHDT and CDR2 as YNNKEL (reference sequence). The CDR3 totals 20 residues. V lost 1 base and J lost 2; bases outside the gene matches: 15.

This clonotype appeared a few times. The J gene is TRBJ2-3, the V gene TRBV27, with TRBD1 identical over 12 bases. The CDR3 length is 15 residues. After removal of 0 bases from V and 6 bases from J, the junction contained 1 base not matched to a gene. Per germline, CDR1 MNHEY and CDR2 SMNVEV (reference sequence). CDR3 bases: TGTGCCAGCAGTTTATCGGGACAGGGGGCGGATACGCAGTATTTT. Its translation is CASSLSGQGADTQYF.

The CDR3 sequence is CASSPIAGVNEQFF. The CDR3 DNA reads TGTGCCAGCAGCCCAATTGCGGGGGTCAATGAGCAGTTCTTC. This chain connects TRBV7-9 to TRBJ2-1; 7 bases line up with TRBD2. Looked up from germline, CDR1 is SEHNR and CDR2 is FQNEAQ (reference sequence). The CDR3 spans 14 residues. V lost 5 bases to trimming and J lost 6 bases; unmatched junction nucleotides: 7.

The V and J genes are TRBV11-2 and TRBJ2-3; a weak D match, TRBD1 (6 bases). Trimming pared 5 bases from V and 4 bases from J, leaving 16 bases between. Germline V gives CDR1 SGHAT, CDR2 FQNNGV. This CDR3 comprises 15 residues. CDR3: CASSPTLTGPDTQYF. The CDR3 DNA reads TGTGCCAGCAGCCCGACCTTGACAGGTCCAGATACGCAGTATTTT. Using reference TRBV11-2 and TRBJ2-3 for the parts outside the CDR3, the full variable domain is EAGVAQSPRYKIIEKRQSVAFWCNPISGHATLYWYQQILGQGPKLLIQFQNNGVVDDSQLPKDRFSAERLKGVDSTLKIQPAKLEDSAVYLCASSPTLTGPDTQYFGPGTRLTVL.

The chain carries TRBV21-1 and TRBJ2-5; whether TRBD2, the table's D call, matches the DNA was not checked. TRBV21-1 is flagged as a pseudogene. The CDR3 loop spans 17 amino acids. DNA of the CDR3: TGTGCCAGCAGCAAAGTGGGTGATTGGACTAGGGTCGAGACCCAGTACTTC. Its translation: CASSKVGDWTRVETQYF.

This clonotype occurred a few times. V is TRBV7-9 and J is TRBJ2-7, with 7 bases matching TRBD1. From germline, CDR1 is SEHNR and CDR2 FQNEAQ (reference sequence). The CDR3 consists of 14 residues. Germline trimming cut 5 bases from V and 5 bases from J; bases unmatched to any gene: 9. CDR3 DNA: TGTGCCAGCAGCCAGACAGGGATTGGCGACGAGCAGTACTTC. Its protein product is CASSQTGIGDEQYF. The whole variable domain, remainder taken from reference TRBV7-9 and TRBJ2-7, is DTGVSQNPRHKITKRGQNVTFRCDPISEHNRLYWYRQTLGQGPEFLTYFQNEAQLEKSRLLSDRFSAERPKGSFSTLEIQRTEQGDSAMYLCASSQTGIGDEQYFGPGTRLTVT.

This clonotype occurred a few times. CDR3 sequence: CASSWKRVAVYNEQFF. DNA of the CDR3: TGTGCCAGCAGCTGGAAGCGGGTTGCGGTCTACAATGAGCAGTTCTTC. The V and J genes are TRBV7-9 and TRBJ2-1, with a possible D match to TRBD2 (6 bases). Germline V gene lookup returns CDR1 SEHNR and CDR2 FQNEAQ (reference sequence). The ends were cut back, 4 bases at V and 3 bases at J, with 16 bases in the middle. CDR3 size: 16 residues. Together with reference TRBV7-9 and TRBJ2-1, the CDR3 gives the full variable domain: DTGVSQNPRHKITKRGQNVTFRCDPISEHNRLYWYRQTLGQGPEFLTYFQNEAQLEKSRLLSDRFSAERPKGSFSTLEIQRTEQGDSAMYLCASSWKRVAVYNEQFFGPGTRLTVL.

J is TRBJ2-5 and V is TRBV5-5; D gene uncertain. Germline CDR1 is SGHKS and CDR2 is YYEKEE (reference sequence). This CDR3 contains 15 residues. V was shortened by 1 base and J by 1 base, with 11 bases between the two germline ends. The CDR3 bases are TGTGCCAGCAGCTTGCTCGAACAGACCCAAGAGACCCAGTACTTC. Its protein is CASSLLEQTQETQYF.

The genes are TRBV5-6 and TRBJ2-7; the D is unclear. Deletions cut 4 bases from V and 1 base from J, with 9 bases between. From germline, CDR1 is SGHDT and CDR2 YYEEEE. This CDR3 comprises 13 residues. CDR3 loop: CASSVESSYEQYV. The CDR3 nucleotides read TGTGCCAGCAGCGTTGAGAGTTCCTACGAGCAGTACGTC.

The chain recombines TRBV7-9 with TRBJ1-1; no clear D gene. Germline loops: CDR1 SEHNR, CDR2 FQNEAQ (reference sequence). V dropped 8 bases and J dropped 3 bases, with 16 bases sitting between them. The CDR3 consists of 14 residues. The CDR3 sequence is CASVDEASYTEAFF. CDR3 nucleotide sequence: TGTGCCAGCGTGGACGAGGCATCATACACTGAAGCTTTCTTT.

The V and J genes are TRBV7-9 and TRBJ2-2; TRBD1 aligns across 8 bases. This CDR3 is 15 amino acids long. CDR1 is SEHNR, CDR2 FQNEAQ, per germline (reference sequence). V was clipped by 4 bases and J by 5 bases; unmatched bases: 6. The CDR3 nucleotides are TGTGCCAGCAGCTCAGACAGGGGCTGGACCGGGGAGCTGTTTTTT. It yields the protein CASSSDRGWTGELFF.

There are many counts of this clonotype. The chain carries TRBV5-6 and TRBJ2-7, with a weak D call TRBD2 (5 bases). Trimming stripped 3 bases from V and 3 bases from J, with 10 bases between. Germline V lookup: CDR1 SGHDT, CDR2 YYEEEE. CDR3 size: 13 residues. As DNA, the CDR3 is TGTGCCAGCAGCTATGGACTGAGCTACGAGCAGTACTTC. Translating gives CASSYGLSYEQYF.